This is a list of T cell receptor beta chains from one sample in a study of OX40 agonist ivuxolimab in advanced cancers. TCRdb's table, derived via immunoSEQ multiplex PCR, lists solely in-frame clones and lacks some. The sample records tens of thousands of clones, around 75% being singletons. The sequences come from CD4+ or CD8+ T cells sorted from blood, collected in a trial of the OX40 agonist ivuxolimab. The receptors originated from an adult with an advanced solid tumor such as melanoma, head and neck, liver or kidney cancer. The CDR3 runs from the conserved cysteine through the conserved F or W. A D gene is named only where the DNA matches it firmly. Clone size is not always given. Where it is, it says once, few, many or a class for expanded clones.

D gene: TRBD2; J gene: TRBJ2-5; clone size: -; V gene: TRBV4-1; CDR3 protein: CASSHRREVRETQYF; CDR3 DNA: TGCGCCAGCAGCCATCGGCGGGAGGTTAGAGAGACCCAGTACTTC
D gene: -; J gene: TRBJ2-7; clone size: -; V gene: TRBV11-2; CDR3 protein: CASSLDQGGGAYEQYF; CDR3 DNA: TGTGCCAGCAGCTTAGATCAGGGGGGGGGTGCCTACGAGCAGTACTTC
D gene: -; J gene: TRBJ1-3; clone size: once; V gene: TRBV9; CDR3 protein: CASSVTPGGFLSSGNTIYF; CDR3 DNA: TGTGCCAGCAGCGTAACCCCCGGGGGCTTTTTGAGCTCTGGAAACACCATATATTTT
D gene: TRBD1; J gene: TRBJ1-5; clone size: -; V gene: TRBV29-1; CDR3 protein: CSALTGGLFQPQHF; CDR3 DNA: TGCAGCGCATTGACAGGGGGCTTATTTCAGCCCCAGCATTTT
D gene: -; J gene: TRBJ2-3; clone size: -; V gene: TRBV5-1; CDR3 protein: CASSSGTFTDTQYF; CDR3 DNA: TGCGCCAGCAGCTCCGGGACTTTCACAGATACGCAGTATTTT
D gene: -; J gene: TRBJ1-1; clone size: -; V gene: TRBV7-3; CDR3 protein: CASSLERNTEAFF; CDR3 DNA: TGTGCCAGCAGCTTAGAACGGAACACTGAAGCTTTCTTT
D gene: -; J gene: TRBJ2-5; clone size: -; V gene: TRBV5-4; CDR3 protein: CASSQKTGNQETQYF; CDR3 DNA: TGTGCCAGCAGCCAAAAAACAGGGAACCAAGAGACCCAGTACTTC
D gene: TRBD1; J gene: TRBJ1-2; clone size: -; V gene: TRBV28; CDR3 protein: CASSSTGFGGYTF; CDR3 DNA: TGTGCCAGCAGTTCGACAGGGTTTGGTGGCTACACCTTC
D gene: -; J gene: TRBJ2-2; clone size: -; V gene: TRBV5-1; CDR3 protein: CASMSGTLNTGELFF; CDR3 DNA: TGCGCCAGCATGTCTGGGACTTTGAACACCGGGGAGCTGTTTTTT
D gene: -; J gene: TRBJ2-4; clone size: -; V gene: TRBV23-1; CDR3 protein: CASSQSVSSYQSGTDIQYF; CDR3 DNA: TGCGCCAGCAGTCAATCTGTCAGTTCCTACCAGTCGGGAACTGACATTCAGTACTTC
D gene: TRBD1; J gene: TRBJ2-7; clone size: -; V gene: TRBV19; CDR3 protein: CASQGVREEQYF; CDR3 DNA: TGTGCCAGCCAGGGGGTTCGCGAGGAGCAGTACTTC
D gene: -; J gene: TRBJ1-2; clone size: -; V gene: TRBV6-4; CDR3 protein: CAIPGVYGYTF; CDR3 DNA: TGTGCCATTCCAGGGGTCTATGGCTACACCTTC
D gene: TRBD1; J gene: TRBJ2-7; clone size: -; V gene: TRBV30; CDR3 protein: CAWRRQGNSYEQYF; CDR3 DNA: TGTGCCTGGAGACGACAGGGAAATTCCTACGAGCAGTACTTC
D gene: -; J gene: TRBJ2-5; clone size: -; V gene: TRBV10-3; CDR3 protein: CAISDLHRGGEETQYF; CDR3 DNA: TGTGCCATCAGTGACCTCCATAGGGGGGGGGAAGAGACCCAGTACTTC
D gene: TRBD1; J gene: TRBJ1-3; clone size: -; V gene: TRBV6-6; CDR3 protein: CASSPDRDNTIYF; CDR3 DNA: TGTGCCAGCAGTCCGGACAGGGATAACACCATATATTTT
D gene: TRBD1; J gene: TRBJ1-4; clone size: -; V gene: TRBV6-6; CDR3 protein: CASSGQGLEKLFF; CDR3 DNA: TGTGCCAGCAGTGGACAGGGGCTGGAAAAACTGTTTTTT